These 20 T cell receptor beta chains share one sample of origin, sequenced in a study of vaccination effects on CD4 cells after COVID-19 (dated by TCRdb to about 2022). Which antigens these TCRs recognize remains unknown. In the ViraFEST assay, PBMC were stimulated with viral peptide pools, and antigen-specific CD4+ T cell clonotypes were then identified by expansion using TCR sequencing. After around ten days of culture, CD4+ T cells were isolated with the EasySep CD4+ T cell isolation kit. Each participant got two doses of an mRNA SARS-CoV-2 vaccine, either BNT162b2 or mRNA-1273. Preparation of the library involved the immunoSEQ multiplex PCR assay. Sourced from immuneACCESS, this table was stored by TCRdb with only in-frame sequences that have V and J called. A share of the clones is absent; for the studies checked, an unresolved V gene accounts for under half, and the remainder has no known explanation. A total of around 65,000 clones appear in this sample, about three quarters of them only once. Roughly 1.2% of the sample is held by the ten biggest clonotypes.

The sample consisted of CD4+ T cells from PBMCs cultured with HCoV-229E spike peptides, taken after COVID-19 vaccination. This specimen's cell subset or site label, interpreted: HCoV-229E spike overlapping peptide pool stimulation. All receptors come from a human donor who received a COVID-19 vaccine.

The chain joins TRBV24-1 to TRBJ1-1; D might be TRBD1 (6 bases). The CDR3 consists of 14 residues. Trimming pared 3 bases from V and 1 base from J, leaving 8 bases between. Looked up from germline, CDR1 is KGHDR and CDR2 is SFDVKD. CDR3 region: CATSDRGGNTEAFF. CDR3 in DNA: TGTGCCACCAGTGATCGAGGGGGGAACACTGAAGCTTTCTTT.

V is TRBV18 and J is TRBJ2-1; D remains ambiguous. The germline V gene encodes CDR1 KGHSH and CDR2 LQKENI. V shed 1 base and J shed 5 bases, with 6 bases lying between them. The length of the CDR3 is 13 residues. The CDR3 DNA sequence: TGTGCCAGCTCACCACAAAGGGACAATGAGCAGTTCTTC. Residues: CASSPQRDNEQFF.

The chain combines TRBV30 with TRBJ2-5; possibly TRBD1 for D (6 bases). This CDR3 region has 15 residues. Trimming cost V 3 bases and J 1 base, with 15 bases left between them. Germline assignment: CDR1 GTSNPN and CDR2 SVGIG (reference sequence). The CDR3 reads CAWSLGAGRQETQYF. The CDR3, as DNA: TGTGCCTGGAGCTTGGGGGCGGGTCGCCAAGAGACCCAGTACTTC. Combining the CDR3 with reference TRBV30 and TRBJ2-5 gives the whole variable domain SQTIHQWPATLVQPVGSPLSLECTVEGTSNPNLYWYRQAAGRGLQLLFYSVGIGQISSEVPQNLSASRPQDRQFILSSKKLLLSDSGFYLCAWSLGAGRQETQYFGPGTRLLVL.

This chain uses TRBV5-1 with TRBJ2-5; TRBD1 matches 10 bases. Germline values: CDR1 SGHRS, CDR2 YFSETQ. The CDR3 length is 16 residues. The V segment lost 0 bases and the J segment 5 bases; nucleotides outside the gene matches: 7. In DNA form, the CDR3 reads TGCGCCAGCAGCTTGGATGGACAGGGGGGCGCGGAGACCCAGTACTTC. It translates to CASSLDGQGGAETQYF. Full variable domain (missing parts from reference TRBV5-1 and TRBJ2-5): KAGVTQTPRYLIKTRGQQVTLSCSPISGHRSVSWYQQTPGQGLQFLFEYFSETQRNKGNFPGRFSGRQFSNSRSEMNVSTLELGDSALYLCASSLDGQGGAETQYFGPGTRLLVL.

V gene TRBV19 combines with J gene TRBJ1-4, with D hard to call. Germline lookup yields CDR1 LNHDA and CDR2 SQIVND (reference sequence). The CDR3 is 14 residues long. The germline V and J ends were trimmed by 4 bases and 5 bases, with 11 bases remaining between them. CDR3 sequence reads: CASSNPGRNEKLFF. The CDR3 nucleotides read TGTGCCAGTAGTAACCCAGGCAGGAATGAAAAACTGTTTTTT.

The chain links TRBV7-8 to TRBJ2-2; D not resolved. The V gene's germline CDR1 is SGHVS and CDR2 FQNEAQ. CDR3 length: 13 residues. V lost 6 bases and J lost 3, with 8 bases in between. CDR3 sequence (DNA): TGTGCCAGCAGACGTGAACACACCGGGGAGCTGTTTTTT. Protein: CASRREHTGELFF. Full variable domain (missing parts from reference TRBV7-8 and TRBJ2-2): GAGVSQSPRYKVAKRGQDVALRCDPISGHVSLFWYQQALGQGPEFLTYFQNEAQLDKSGLPSDRFFAERPEGSVSTLKIQRTQQEDSAVYLCASRREHTGELFFGEGSRLTVL.

The genes are TRBV7-9 and TRBJ2-5; D remains ambiguous. The ends were cut back, 3 bases at V and 2 bases at J, with 7 bases in the middle. The CDR3 runs to 13 residues. Germline lookup yields CDR1 SEHNR and CDR2 FQNEAQ (reference sequence). CDR3 protein: CASSLDGQETQYF. CDR3 bases: TGTGCCAGCAGCTTGGATGGTCAAGAGACCCAGTACTTC.

V and J are TRBV12-5 and TRBJ1-4; 11 nucleotides match TRBD1. Germline V gene sequence: CDR1 LGHNT, CDR2 FRNRAP. The CDR3 covers 20 residues. With 0 bases clipped from V and 6 bases from J, the junction kept 15 bases outside the gene matches. DNA for the CDR3: TGTGCTAGTGGTTTGGTACTGTGGGACAGGGGGACACGGTTTGATGAAAAACTGTTTTTT. It translates to CASGLVLWDRGTRFDEKLFF.

This chain connects TRBV3-1 (or the pseudogene TRBV3-2) to TRBJ1-6, with D perhaps matching TRBD1 (5 bases). CDR3 length equals 14 residues. CDR1 LGHDT and CDR2 YNNKEL come from the germline V gene (reference sequence). Trimming took off 4 bases at V and 11 bases at J, with 15 bases between the two ends. The CDR3 region has the DNA TGTGCCAGCAGCCGGAGGGACCGAGAAGCACCCCTCCACTTT. Translated: CASSRRDREAPLHF.

The chain links TRBV27 to TRBJ1-5, with D possibly being TRBD1 (5 bases). Germline lookup yields CDR1 MNHEY and CDR2 SMNVEV (reference sequence). The CDR3 extends over 14 amino acids. V was pared by 3 bases and J by 9 bases, with 15 bases between. In DNA form, the CDR3 reads TGTGCCAGCAGTTTTGGGTTGGGGCTGGGGCCCCAGCATTTT. This sequence encodes CASSFGLGLGPQHF.

This chain uses TRBV18 with TRBJ2-3, with D unresolved. This CDR3 contains 14 residues. CDR1 and CDR2 from the germline V gene are KGHSH and LQKENI. The V end lost 1 base, the J end lost 0 bases, and 5 bases lay between the germline ends. The CDR3 DNA sequence: TGTGCCAGCTCACCACGGGCGAGCACAGATACGCAGTATTTT. Residues: CASSPRASTDTQYF.

The V and J genes are TRBV6-5 and TRBJ2-7, with 8 bases matching TRBD2. With V trimmed by 2 bases and J by 4 bases, 7 bases remained unmatched. The CDR3 runs 15 residues. Germline V gene lookup returns CDR1 MNHEY and CDR2 SVGAGI. CDR3 sequence reads: CASSYGGSGAYEQYV. In DNA form, the CDR3 reads TGTGCCAGCAGTTACGGAGGTAGCGGGGCATACGAGCAGTACGTC.

V usage is TRBV6-6 and J usage is TRBJ2-7, with a weak D call TRBD1 (6 bases). Germline V gives CDR1 MNHNY, CDR2 SVGAGI (reference sequence). V dropped 3 bases and J dropped 3 bases, with 12 bases sitting between them. The CDR3 is 14 residues long. CDR3: CASSYADSLYEQYV. Here the CDR3 DNA reads TGTGCCAGCAGTTATGCGGACAGTCTCTACGAGCAGTACGTC.

The chain uses TRBV2 and TRBJ2-5; D is unclear. Trimming pared 3 bases from V and 4 bases from J, leaving 12 bases between. The germline V gene has CDR1 SNHLY and CDR2 FYNNEI. This CDR3 contains 14 residues. Written as DNA, the CDR3 is TGTGCCAGCAGTGAGCGGACGAAGGGAGAGACCCAGTACTTC. Residues: CASSERTKGETQYF.

V and J are TRBV6-5 and TRBJ2-1, with D perhaps being TRBD1 or TRBD2 (5 bases each). The CDR3 has 15 amino acids. The V gene lost 0 bases and the J gene lost 8 bases, with 14 bases spanning the gap. Germline V CDR1 and CDR2: MNHEY, SVGAGI. In nucleotides, the CDR3 is TGTGCCAGCAGTTACTCGATCGGTAGGGGAGATGAGCAGTTCTTC. It codes for CASSYSIGRGDEQFF.

In this sample, this clone turned up a few times. This rearrangement joins TRBV2 to TRBJ1-5; TRBD1 aligns across 8 bases. Germline trimming cut 6 bases from V and 2 bases from J; bases unmatched to any gene: 6. The CDR3 consists of 15 residues. The germline gives CDR1 SNHLY, CDR2 FYNNEI. The DNA for the CDR3 is TGTGCCAGCAGGACAGGGGACTTGGGCAATCAGCCCCAGCATTTT. The encoded protein is CASRTGDLGNQPQHF.

The chain carries TRBV19 and TRBJ1-5, with a possible D match to TRBD1 (6 bases). Germline loops: CDR1 LNHDA, CDR2 SQIVND (reference sequence). V lost 1 base and J lost 6, with 16 bases in between. The CDR3 sequence is 16 residues long. The DNA of the CDR3 is TGTGCCAGTAGTATAGGGGGGGGCGGTGATGGTCAGCCCCAGCATTTT. Encoded protein: CASSIGGGGDGQPQHF.

The chain joins TRBV15 to TRBJ2-3; the D gene is possibly TRBD2 (5 bases). V gave up 0 bases and J gave up 6 bases, with 22 bases separating them. This CDR3 comprises 18 residues. Germline V gene lookup returns CDR1 LNHNV and CDR2 YYDKDF (reference sequence). CDR3 region: CATSRDVASSGGRDTQYF. The CDR3 nucleotides read TGTGCCACCAGCAGAGACGTTGCGTCGTCAGGAGGTAGGGATACGCAGTATTTT.

The chain is built from TRBV9 and TRBJ1-3, with TRBD1 as a possible D gene (6 bases). Germline lookup yields CDR1 SGDLS and CDR2 YYNGEE. The CDR3 is 14 amino acids. The V end lost 5 bases, the J end lost 3 bases, and 12 bases lay between the germline ends. In DNA, the CDR3 is TGTGCCAGCAGAGGTTCGGACAGTGGAAACACCATATATTTT. This codes for CASRGSDSGNTIYF.

This sequence joins TRBV18 and TRBJ2-3; either TRBD1 or TRBD2 may supply D (5 bases each). Per germline, CDR1 KGHSH and CDR2 LQKENI. The CDR3 is 15 residues long. Trimming cost V 2 bases and J 1 base, with 10 bases left between them. In DNA form, the CDR3 reads TGTGCCAGCTCACCAGGGCAGGGAGGCACAGATACGCAGTATTTT. Protein sequence: CASSPGQGGTDTQYF.